This record covers a single TCR beta chain. Its specific antigen is unknown. Base qualities were left out, and no much larger clone turns up one base away. The record originates from a study of shared clonotypes between healthy human individuals (dated by TCRdb to 2020 to 2021). Some background on the complete study: The cohort comprised two women and a few men aged 18 to 49 years. For each donor, CD4 naive and CD4 memory were each run on three plates, CD8 naive on two plates, and CD8 memory on one plate. To estimate repertoire size and how much clonotypes are shared between individuals, the study performed deep sequencing of blood TCR repertoires from a few healthy adults. To increase sequencing depth and limit assay-specific biases, TCR repertoire library preparation and sequencing were carried out by different laboratories using diverse techniques. Between about 0.85 and 10 billion PBMCs per donor were obtained by leukapheresis.

Donors were healthy HIV-negative adults with no recently reported acute infections or vaccinations. All donors were Caucasian adults living in Nashville, Tennessee, USA. CD4+ T cells were enriched through magnetic negative selection, after which naive cells were positively selected on CD45RA and the remaining negative fraction served as the memory subset. After blood collection by leukapheresis, PBMCs were isolated using Ficoll-Histopaque density gradient centrifugation and then cryopreserved in the vapor phase of liquid nitrogen. Analytical flow cytometry was used to check the purity and quantity of every magnetically sorted T cell population. Each sorted fraction had its genomic DNA isolated and then quantified by UV absorbance on a Nanodrop 2000c. Using the deep immunoSEQ assay, TCR CDR3 regions were amplified from genomic DNA by multiplex PCR. For each cell subset, the extracted genomic DNA was distributed evenly across all wells of several immunoSEQ 96-well plates, and each plate served as one replicate. For sorted subsets, 150 to 250 ng of genomic DNA, equivalent to 25,000 to 35,000 T cell genomes, went into each replicate PCR. Purified libraries were measured with a Qubit 3.0 fluorometer, size-checked on a Bioanalyzer 2100, and measured again with the KAPA Library Quantification kit. Every immunoSEQ 96-well plate was sequenced on a dedicated single-read 150-cycle Illumina NextSeq 550 flow cell. Under the source paper's analysis protocol: The immunoSEQ output contained only junctional sequences without quality scores, so filtering could not match that applied to full-length reads. To assign V/J genes and CDR3, sequences were annotated against IMGT germline references using PyIR, a Python wrapper for IgBLAST v1.9. Reads were removed for weak V/J assignments (E-value above 1e-6), missing CDR3, stop codons, out-of-frame junctions, or ambiguous translated residues. V3J clonotypes were defined by identical inferred V gene, J gene, and CDR3 amino acid sequence. To compute the percentage overlap between repertoires, the number of shared unique clonotypes was divided by the size of the smaller repertoire. RTK rarefaction, the Chao1 estimator, and Recon v2.1 estimates of unobserved clonotypes were used to assess repertoire richness. For all TCRbeta clonotypes obtained by the gDNA method from a handful of donors, generation probabilities were computed with OLGA. TCRdb retrieved this table from immuneACCESS and kept in-frame rearrangements only. Not all clones are present; in checked studies, unresolved V genes account for under half, and no reason is known for the remainder. V, J and clone size reflect that table, while D and trimming were determined from the DNA. The sample contains over a million clones, approximately 96% of them found a single time. The ten largest make up approximately 1.1% of the sample.

Overall study outcomes, separate from this receptor: Sampling was restricted to blood, and TCR repertoires in tissues likely differ from the TCR repertoires found in blood. Higher generation probabilities were observed for clonotypes shared by all four sorted-subset donors than for non-shared clonotypes. Based on pairwise subsampling, the degree of clonotype sharing among donors was expected to be affected by sequencing depth. Because the study included only a small number of donors, the genetic and exposure-history diversity represented was limited. Sharing across a few donors was observed for approximately 5% of naive CD4, over 3% of naive CD8, over 2% of memory CD4, and around 0.42% of memory CD8 clonotypes. Rarefaction of sorted-subset datasets indicated incomplete sequencing despite the large sequencing depth. Estimated clonotype richness was generally larger for naive than for memory subsets.

This clonotype was obtained from a man between 25 and 39 years old in good health. The source material was naive CD4+ T cells sorted from blood. The cell subset or site label, as the study defines it: CD45RA+ positively selected.

CDR3 reads: CASSLTPGGGHLANTGELFF. The sequenced DNA is TGCGCCAGCAGCCTGACGCCGGGGGGCGGGCACCTCGCGAACACCGGGGAGCTGTTTTTT. The chain employs TRBV5-1 and TRBJ2-2; a weak D assignment points to TRBD2 (7 bases agree). CDR1 and CDR2, per the germline V gene, are SGHRS and YFSETQ. V lost 4 bases and J lost 0 bases; the stretch between them is 25 bases long. The CDR3, from cysteine to phenylalanine, totals 20 residues. The DNA shown is the 60-base CDR3, in frame from base 1.